The entry that follows covers one TCR beta chain sequence. Its antigen is unknown. Germline V gene data show CDR1 as SGHAT and CDR2 as FQNNGV. The CDR3 contains 12 residues. V gave up 4 bases and J gave up 6 bases, with 9 bases separating them. Assay runs were performed at deep level. The protocol was immunoSEQ multiplex PCR, while the TCRdb copy is restricted to in-frame clones and leaves out a portion. Of some 1,400,000 clones listed, over 95% are singletons. The data belong to a study of shared clonotypes between healthy human individuals. Study information: Each donor's CD8 memory used one plate, CD8 naive two, each CD4 subset three.

General study results and limits: Several donors held about 5% of naive CD4 clonotypes in common.

A CD45RA+ naive subset and a CD45RA-negative memory subset were split from CD4+ cells. This receptor was identified in a man aged 25 to 40 in good health. Material for sequencing was naive CD4+ T cells sorted from blood. The subset was: CD45RA+ positively selected. The chain is built from TRBV11-2 and TRBJ1-1, with a possible D match to TRBD1 (6 bases). DNA for the CDR3: TGTGCCAGCAGCTCGGGGGGCCCTGAAGCTTTCTTT. It codes for CASSSGGPEAFF.